Described below is a single T cell receptor (beta chain) sequence and its context. This entry comes from a study of blood T cell repertoires in COVID-19. Germline V gives CDR1 SGHKS, CDR2 YYEKEE (reference sequence). CDR3 length: 15 residues. Unmatched junction bases numbered 8, after V lost 4 bases and J lost 2 bases. The assay was immunoSEQ multiplex PCR, and TCRdb's table has in-frame clones only and misses some. The sample shows some 100,000 clones, about 86% of them seen only once. The sequence was collected from a human donor in a cohort sampled during active COVID-19. The chain carries TRBV5-5 and TRBJ2-5, with 7 bases aligning to TRBD1. The specimen was peripheral blood. The CDR3 region is CASSLTGQPQETQYF. The CDR3 coding sequence is TGTGCCAGCAGCCTGACGGGACAGCCTCAAGAGACCCAGTACTTC.